Listed here are 26 T cell receptor beta chains from one sample, sequenced in a study of cytomegalovirus exposure and HLA in healthy donors. Both 60 Vbeta primers and 13 Jbeta primers went into the PCR. TCRdb keeps only in-frame clones here, not all; method: immunoSEQ multiplex PCR. The repertoire holds roughly 150,000 clones, 82% seen once, with 3% to 4% in the top ten. Sample: PBMCs. Receptor source: a male donor in good health and CMV-seronegative.

The chain employs TRBV7-9 and TRBJ2-2; possibly TRBD2 for D (8 bases). V lost 5 bases and J 6 bases, leaving 25 bases between the germline ends. Germline values: CDR1 SEHNR, CDR2 FQNEAQ (reference sequence). The CDR3 is 18 amino acids. This CDR3 reads CASSPPGGLDECPGELFF. In nucleotides, the CDR3 is TGTGCCAGCAGCCCCCCAGGGGGACTAGACGAATGCCCCGGGGAGCTGTTTTTT.

This clone appeared a single time. This rearrangement joins TRBV6-6 to TRBJ2-2; the D gene is possibly TRBD2 (6 bases). This CDR3 region has 16 residues. V lost 0 bases and J 7 bases, leaving 15 bases between the germline ends. Germline V gene lookup returns CDR1 MNHNY and CDR2 SVGAGI (reference sequence). The CDR3 nucleotides are TGTGCCAGCAGTTACTCGCCTAGCGCATCTAACGGGGAGCTGTTTTTT. This sequence encodes CASSYSPSASNGELFF.

The V gene is TRBV28, the J gene TRBJ1-4, with D perhaps matching TRBD1 (6 bases). Germline V gives CDR1 MDHEN, CDR2 SYDVKM. Trimming cost V 8 bases and J 4 bases, with 14 bases left between them. The CDR3 sequence is 14 residues long. The CDR3 nucleotides are TGTGCCAGCTCCCTACAGGGCTTTAATGAAAAACTGTTTTTT. Its protein product is CASSLQGFNEKLFF.

This chain uses TRBV6-1 with TRBJ1-4; TRBD1 matches 8 bases. Germline V lookup: CDR1 MNHNS, CDR2 SASEGT. The length of the CDR3 is 17 residues. The trim removed 2 bases at V and 8 bases at J, leaving 13 bases unmatched. Here the CDR3 reads CASSERSKTGAPEKLFF. The CDR3 DNA follows: TGTGCCAGCAGTGAAAGGTCGAAGACAGGGGCCCCAGAAAAACTGTTTTTT.

The rearrangement joins TRBV5-1 to TRBJ2-3, with 12 bases lining up with TRBD2. V lost 5 bases to trimming and J lost 1 base; unmatched junction nucleotides: 8. Germline CDR1 is SGHRS and CDR2 is YFSETQ. The CDR3 loop spans 17 amino acids. CDR3 amino acids: CASSLRLAGVGTDTQYF. In DNA, the CDR3 is TGCGCCAGCAGTCTACGACTAGCGGGAGTTGGCACAGATACGCAGTATTTT. Full variable domain (remainder filled in from reference TRBV5-1 and TRBJ2-3): KAGVTQTPRYLIKTRGQQVTLSCSPISGHRSVSWYQQTPGQGLQFLFEYFSETQRNKGNFPGRFSGRQFSNSRSEMNVSTLELGDSALYLCASSLRLAGVGTDTQYFGPGTRLTVL.

This clone has only one observation. This chain joins TRBV5-5 and TRBJ1-1; unclear D gene. This CDR3 is built from 15 residues. V lost 0 bases and J 2 bases, leaving 11 bases between the germline ends. Germline-derived CDR1 and CDR2 are SGHKS and YYEKEE (reference sequence). In DNA form, the CDR3 reads TGTGCCAGCAGCTTGGGGGCCGGGGTTAACACTGAAGCTTTCTTT. Translating it yields CASSLGAGVNTEAFF.

The CDR3 spells CAIRRPGTGRNVGTGELFF. CDR3 in DNA: TGTGCCATCAGGAGACCCGGGACAGGGCGTAATGTTGGCACCGGGGAGCTGTTTTTT. The chain is built from TRBV10-3 and TRBJ2-2; 9 positions match TRBD1. Trimming cost V 6 bases and J 4 bases; bases outside gene matches: 18. The length of the CDR3 is 19 residues. Germline V CDR1 and CDR2: ENHRY, SYGVKD.

This sequence joins TRBV4-1 and TRBJ2-1; 8 nucleotides match TRBD2. With V trimmed by 4 bases and J by 4 bases, 0 bases remained unmatched. Germline CDR1 MGHRA, CDR2 YSYEKL. The CDR3 is 13 amino acids. Here the CDR3 reads CASSPGGYNEQFF. The CDR3 nucleotides read TGCGCCAGCAGCCCGGGAGGGTACAATGAGCAGTTCTTC.

A remark on this clone: Other DNA sequences in the sample encode the same CDR3. This sequence joins TRBV27 and TRBJ1-2; a weak D match, TRBD1 (5 bases). The CDR3 is 14 amino acids. V was cut by 4 bases and J by 0 bases, with 9 bases left in between. CDR1 and CDR2 from the germline V gene are MNHEY and SMNVEV (reference sequence). CDR3 nucleotides: TGTGCCAGCAGTTCCGACAGAGCTAACTATGGCTACACCTTC. This gives the protein CASSSDRANYGYTF.

The chain links TRBV6-5 to TRBJ1-2; no definite D call. CDR3 length: 15 amino acids. The germline CDR1 and CDR2 sequences are MNHEY and SVGAGI. V lost 6 bases to trimming and J lost 0 bases, with 14 bases between them. The DNA of the CDR3 is TGTGCCAGCAGGGTAAACGTACTCTCTAACTATGGCTACACCTTC. It translates to CASRVNVLSNYGYTF.

The chain recombines TRBV6-1 with TRBJ1-1; D ambiguous. Trimming stripped 2 bases from V and 1 base from J, with 5 bases between. This CDR3 region has 13 residues. Germline CDR1 and CDR2: MNHNS and SASEGT. CDR3 sequence: CASSESWNTEAFF. The CDR3 DNA is TGTGCCAGCAGTGAATCTTGGAACACTGAAGCTTTCTTT.

The J gene is TRBJ2-1, the V gene TRBV13; 7 positions match TRBD2. CDR1 is PRHDT, CDR2 FYEKMQ, per germline (reference sequence). V shed 1 base, J shed 3 bases, and the junction held 6 bases outside the gene matches. This CDR3 spans 16 amino acids. As DNA, the CDR3 is TGTGCCAGCAGCTTAGTAAGCGGGACCATCTACAATGAGCAGTTCTTC. This encodes CASSLVSGTIYNEQFF.

V and J are TRBV5-5 and TRBJ2-5; D gene uncertain. Germline assignment: CDR1 SGHKS and CDR2 YYEKEE (reference sequence). V dropped 4 bases and J dropped 5 bases, with 15 bases sitting between them. The CDR3 runs to 14 residues. CDR3 nucleotides: TGTGCCAGCAGCCTTCCTAGGTCCTTGGAGACCCAGTACTTC. It codes for CASSLPRSLETQYF.

The chain combines TRBV30 with TRBJ2-7; possibly TRBD1 for D (6 bases). CDR1 and CDR2 from the germline V gene are GTSNPN and SVGIG (reference sequence). The CDR3 loop spans 15 amino acids. Deletions cut 4 bases from V and 0 bases from J, with 16 bases between. In DNA, the CDR3 is TGTGCCTGGATCCGCCGGGACACCCTCTCCTACGAGCAGTACTTC. Its translation: CAWIRRDTLSYEQYF. Supplemented by reference TRBV30 and TRBJ2-7, the full variable domain reads SQTIHQWPATLVQPVGSPLSLECTVEGTSNPNLYWYRQAAGRGLQLLFYSVGIGQISSEVPQNLSASRPQDRQFILSSKKLLLSDSGFYLCAWIRRDTLSYEQYFGPGTRLTVT.

The chain is built from TRBV10-1 and TRBJ1-1; 7 positions match TRBD1. The CDR3 covers 11 residues. CDR1 is WNHNN, CDR2 SYGVQD, per germline (reference sequence). After removal of 10 bases from V and 6 bases from J, the junction contained 5 bases not matched to a gene. The DNA of the CDR3 is TGCGCCACACAGGGGAAGGCTGAAGCTTTCTTT. It yields the protein CATQGKAEAFF.

Comment on this clone: This same CDR3 is encoded by further DNA sequences in the sample. The chain has TRBV5-4 and TRBJ1-2; D is unclear. The CDR3 loop spans 11 amino acids. V lost 0 bases to trimming and J lost 8 bases, with 5 bases between them. CDR1 is SGHNT and CDR2 is YYREEE in the germline V gene (reference sequence). CDR3 amino acids: CASSLAEGYTF. In nucleotides, the CDR3 is TGTGCCAGCAGCTTGGCCGAGGGCTACACCTTC.

The genes are TRBV5-1 and TRBJ1-4; D gene ambiguous. With 1 base removed from V and 1 base from J, the gap between germline ends came to 11 bases. CDR3 size: 16 residues. Germline loops: CDR1 SGHRS, CDR2 YFSETQ. The CDR3 DNA follows: TGCGCCAGCAGCTTGACCGCGGTCGAAACTAATGAAAAACTGTTTTTT. The encoded protein is CASSLTAVETNEKLFF.

V is TRBV6-5 and J is TRBJ2-7; tentative D call: TRBD1 (6 bases). The CDR3 contains 14 residues. V shed 0 bases and J shed 1 base, with 7 bases lying between them. Germline CDR1 and CDR2: MNHEY and SVGAGI. CDR3 in DNA: TGTGCCAGCAGTTACTCGGACAGTTCCTACGAGCAGTACTTC. Amino acid sequence: CASSYSDSSYEQYF.

This chain links TRBV4-1 with TRBJ1-1; perhaps TRBD1 as D (5 bases). V was clipped by 0 bases and J by 5 bases, with 10 bases between them. Germline V CDR1 and CDR2: MGHRA, YSYEKL. The CDR3 has 14 residues. The CDR3 DNA is TGCGCCAGCAGCCAAGACCACGGGGGGACTGAAGCTTTCTTT. Translating gives CASSQDHGGTEAFF.

As for this clone: Germline is not matched at one junction end, which may reflect a read error. The chain couples TRBV11-2 to TRBJ1-4; no firm D call. The CDR3 extends over 12 amino acids. The V gene's germline CDR1 is SGHAT and CDR2 FQNNGV. The chain's CDR3 is CASTLAGEKLFF. CDR3 in DNA: TGTGCCAGCACCTTAGCGGGTGAAAAACTGTTTTTT.

The chain carries TRBV14 and TRBJ2-1; 10 bases are shared with TRBD2. V trimming: 0 bases; J trimming: 6 bases; junction bases outside the gene matches: 17. The CDR3 length is 20 residues. In germline, CDR1 is SGHDN, CDR2 FVKESK. This CDR3 is CASSQDLSGGVRVRLNEQFF. CDR3 bases: TGTGCCAGCAGCCAAGATCTGAGCGGGGGGGTGAGGGTGCGGCTCAATGAGCAGTTCTTC. Combining the CDR3 with reference TRBV14 and TRBJ2-1 gives the whole variable domain EAGVTQFPSHSVIEKGQTVTLRCDPISGHDNLYWYRRVMGKEIKFLLHFVKESKQDESGMPNNRFLAERTGGTYSTLKVQPAELEDSGVYFCASSQDLSGGVRVRLNEQFFGPGTRLTVL.

The CDR3 spells CASSRTGPNQPQHF. The CDR3 DNA reads as TGTGCCAGCAGTAGGACAGGGCCCAATCAGCCCCAGCATTTT. This rearrangement joins TRBV6-5 to TRBJ1-5; 8 bases are a match to TRBD1. V was pared by 5 bases and J by 3 bases, with 3 bases of the junction left unmatched. Per the germline V gene, CDR1 is MNHEY and CDR2 is SVGAGI. This CDR3 contains 14 residues.

The gene calls are TRBV28 and TRBJ1-6; maybe TRBD1 (5 bases). Germline CDR1 and CDR2: MDHEN and SYDVKM. Trimming shortened V by 8 bases and J by 7 bases, and 12 bases separated the two germline ends. The CDR3 runs to 13 residues. The DNA of the CDR3 is TGTGCCAGCCTCTCGGGGGGGAATTCACCCCTCCACTTT. This translates into CASLSGGNSPLHF.

This chain connects TRBV5-8 to TRBJ2-7; perhaps TRBD1 as D (6 bases). This CDR3 is built from 14 residues. From germline, CDR1 is SGHTS and CDR2 YDEGEE. The germline V and J ends were trimmed by 0 bases and 2 bases, with 9 bases remaining between them. The CDR3 reads CASSLGQETYEQYF. Written as DNA, the CDR3 is TGTGCCAGCAGCTTGGGACAGGAAACCTACGAGCAGTACTTC. Full variable domain (remainder filled in from reference TRBV5-8 and TRBJ2-7): EAGVTQSPTHLIKTRGQQATLRCSPISGHTSVYWYQQALGLGLQFLLWYDEGEERNRGNFPPRFSGRQFPNYSSELNVNALELEDSALYLCASSLGQETYEQYFGPGTRLTVT.

This clone has just a few counts. The chain uses TRBV7-9 and TRBJ2-2; TRBD1 matches 7 bases. This CDR3 contains 15 residues. Per germline, CDR1 SEHNR and CDR2 FQNEAQ (reference sequence). With 5 bases clipped from V and 5 bases from J, the junction kept 8 bases outside the gene matches. The CDR3 DNA reads as TGTGCCAGCAGCCCCCGAGGGGGCTATACCGGGGAGCTGTTTTTT. Protein sequence: CASSPRGGYTGELFF. The full variable domain, its missing parts supplied by reference TRBV7-9 and TRBJ2-2, is DTGVSQNPRHKITKRGQNVTFRCDPISEHNRLYWYRQTLGQGPEFLTYFQNEAQLEKSRLLSDRFSAERPKGSFSTLEIQRTEQGDSAMYLCASSPRGGYTGELFFGEGSRLTVL.

The chain links TRBV9 to TRBJ2-7, with unresolved D. The CDR3 length is 14 residues. V was pared by 0 bases and J by 0 bases, with 7 bases between. Germline CDR1 reads SGDLS; CDR2 reads YYNGEE. The CDR3 coding sequence is TGTGCCAGCAGCGTAGGCGGCCTCTCCTACGAGCAGTACTTC. Residues: CASSVGGLSYEQYF.